A single sample is the source of the 15 T cell receptor beta chains below, sequenced in a study of T cell responses to AZD1222 COVID-19 vaccine. Profiled with immunoSEQ multiplex PCR; TCRdb holds only in-frame clones, not every one. This table holds more than 110,000 clones, 89% found once. The sequencing used peripheral blood, collected on day 0 of AZD1222 vaccination. These receptors came from an adult in good health.

V is TRBV27 and J is TRBJ1-2; the D is unclear. The CDR3 spans 13 residues. V lost 1 base and J lost 2, with 5 bases in between. Germline V lookup: CDR1 MNHEY, CDR2 SMNVEV (reference sequence). As DNA, the CDR3 is TGTGCCAGCAGTTTATGGCGGAACTATGGCTACACCTTC. Amino acid sequence: CASSLWRNYGYTF.

This chain connects TRBV6-5 to TRBJ1-2; D perhaps matches TRBD1 (6 bases). V lost 8 bases and J lost 2, with 18 bases in between. The length of the CDR3 is 15 residues. Looked up from germline, CDR1 is MNHEY and CDR2 is SVGAGI. The CDR3 DNA reads TGTGCCAGCCGTCGAGTTGGGGGGCGGAACTATGGCTACACCTTC. Its translation: CASRRVGGRNYGYTF.

The V call is TRBV27, the J call TRBJ1-6, with TRBD1 as a possible D gene (6 bases). Trimming pared 5 bases from V and 7 bases from J, leaving 21 bases between. Germline CDR1 is MNHEY and CDR2 is SMNVEV (reference sequence). This CDR3 comprises 17 residues. This chain's CDR3 is CASSASPGGGVNSPLHF. The CDR3 DNA reads as TGTGCCAGCAGTGCCTCGCCGGGAGGGGGGGTAAATTCACCCCTCCACTTT.

This clone occurred once. This rearrangement joins TRBV7-2 to TRBJ1-1; 9 bases agree with TRBD1. The CDR3 has 14 amino acids. Germline V gene lookup returns CDR1 SGHTA and CDR2 FQGNSA. The V segment lost 6 bases and the J segment 5 bases; nucleotides outside the gene matches: 7. CDR3 bases: TGTGCCAGCAGACCCGACAGGGGGAGTACTGAAGCTTTCTTT. Amino acids: CASRPDRGSTEAFF. Complete variable domain (other parts from reference TRBV7-2 and TRBJ1-1): GAGVSQSPSNKVTEKGKDVELRCDPISGHTALYWYRQSLGQGLEFLIYFQGNSAPDKSGLPSDRFSAERTGGSVSTLTIQRTQQEDSAVYLCASRPDRGSTEAFFGQGTRLTVV.

The CDR3 loop reads CASSLATSTDTQYF. In DNA, the CDR3 is TGTGCCAGCAGCTTAGCTACTAGCACAGATACGCAGTATTTT. The chain recombines TRBV7-8 with TRBJ2-3, with D hard to call. This CDR3 region has 14 residues. The V gene's germline CDR1 is SGHVS and CDR2 FQNEAQ. V lost 0 bases and J 0 bases, leaving 4 bases between the germline ends.

This clone was seen more than once but under ten times. The chain joins TRBV6-6 to TRBJ1-2; 7 bases agree with TRBD1. The ends lost 10 bases at V and 4 bases at J; junction bases unmatched: 15. The CDR3 is made up of 15 amino acids. Germline V gene data show CDR1 as MNHNY and CDR2 as SVGAGI (reference sequence). Written as DNA, the CDR3 is TGTGCCACCTCGGGGACAGCTTTTGGTATCTATGGCTACACCTTC. Translation gives CATSGTAFGIYGYTF.

This clone was found a few times. The sample has other DNA sequences that encode this CDR3 too. The V and J genes are TRBV5-4 and TRBJ2-5, with no clear D. Germline CDR1 SGHNT, CDR2 YYREEE (reference sequence). The CDR3 has 15 amino acids. Trimming took 0 bases from V and 3 from J, leaving 12 bases between them. CDR3 bases: TGTGCCAGCAGCTTGGGCCCGGCGGCCGAAGAGACCCAGTACTTC. This codes for CASSLGPAAEETQYF.

This sequence joins TRBV18 and TRBJ1-1; a weak D match, TRBD1 (5 bases). V was cut by 3 bases and J by 1 base, with 6 bases left in between. Per the germline V gene, CDR1 is KGHSH and CDR2 is LQKENI. The length of the CDR3 is 13 residues. The CDR3 nucleotides read TGTGCCAGCTCACCGACAGAGAACACTGAAGCTTTCTTT. Translation gives CASSPTENTEAFF. The full variable domain, rest sourced from reference TRBV18 and TRBJ1-1, is NAGVMQNPRHLVRRRGQEARLRCSPMKGHSHVYWYRQLPEEGLKFMVYLQKENIIDESGMPKERFSAEFPKEGPSILRIQQVVRGDSAAYFCASSPTENTEAFFGQGTRLTVV.

Here the CDR3 DNA reads TGTGCCAGCAGTTTTCCAGTCCAGGGAAGCGCCGGGGAGCTGTTTTTT. This gives the protein CASSFPVQGSAGELFF. The rearrangement links TRBV27 to TRBJ2-2, with D perhaps TRBD1 (5 bases). The V gene's germline CDR1 is MNHEY and CDR2 SMNVEV (reference sequence). Trimming stripped 3 bases from V and 6 bases from J, with 17 bases between. CDR3 length equals 16 residues.

V and J are TRBV6-5 and TRBJ2-7; D is undetermined. V dropped 4 bases and J dropped 2 bases, with 3 bases sitting between them. Germline lookup yields CDR1 MNHEY and CDR2 SVGAGI. The CDR3 sequence is 11 residues long. CDR3 sequence reads: CASSLPYEQYF. CDR3 bases: TGTGCCAGCAGTTTACCCTACGAGCAGTACTTC.

CDR3 residues: CASSLSKGRNTEAFF. The CDR3 nucleotides are TGTGCCAGCAGTTTATCGAAGGGGCGGAACACTGAAGCTTTCTTT. This chain links TRBV27 with TRBJ1-1; D possibly corresponds to TRBD1 (5 bases). In germline, CDR1 is MNHEY, CDR2 SMNVEV (reference sequence). The CDR3 is made up of 15 amino acids. Trimming took 0 bases from V and 1 from J, leaving 9 bases between them.

This chain links TRBV5-3 with TRBJ1-4, with unresolved D. TRBV5-3 is an ORF for which the function is uncertain. With 1 base removed from V and 4 bases from J, the gap between germline ends came to 11 bases. This CDR3 contains 15 residues. DNA for the CDR3: TGTGCCAGAAGCTTGTCCCGGACCGATAATGAAAAACTGTTTTTT. This sequence encodes CARSLSRTDNEKLFF.

The V call is TRBV5-8, the J call TRBJ1-1; 8 bases match TRBD1. Germline trimming cut 3 bases from V and 12 bases from J; bases unmatched to any gene: 4. CDR3 length: 11 residues. Germline V gene lookup returns CDR1 SGHTS and CDR2 YDEGEE. CDR3 sequence reads: CASSWTGLTFF. The CDR3 bases are TGTGCCAGCAGCTGGACAGGGTTGACTTTCTTT. Full variable domain (remainder filled in from reference TRBV5-8 and TRBJ1-1): EAGVTQSPTHLIKTRGQQATLRCSPISGHTSVYWYQQALGLGLQFLLWYDEGEERNRGNFPPRFSGRQFPNYSSELNVNALELEDSALYLCASSWTGLTFFGQGTRLTVV.

This clone showed up just once. The rearrangement uses TRBV4-1 and TRBJ1-1; D perhaps matches TRBD1 (5 bases). Germline V gene sequence: CDR1 MGHRA, CDR2 YSYEKL. The CDR3 extends over 15 amino acids. The V and J ends lost 6 bases and 0 bases respectively, with 14 bases between them. The CDR3 nucleotides are TGCGCCAGCAGGAGGGGCGGGGCAATGAACACTGAAGCTTTCTTT. Protein sequence: CASRRGGAMNTEAFF.

The chain is built from TRBV5-4 and TRBJ2-7; no firm D call. The CDR3 sequence is 14 residues long. V lost 4 bases, J lost 7 bases, and 18 bases lay in between. Germline V gene lookup returns CDR1 SGHNT and CDR2 YYREEE (reference sequence). DNA of the CDR3: TGTGCCAGCAGCAAGGAGACCGGATCGCGTGAGCAGTACTTC. The encoded protein is CASSKETGSREQYF. The entire variable domain, with the rest obtained from reference TRBV5-4 and TRBJ2-7, is as follows: ETGVTQSPTHLIKTRGQQVTLRCSSQSGHNTVSWYQQALGQGPQFIFQYYREEENGRGNFPPRFSGLQFPNYSSELNVNALELDDSALYLCASSKETGSREQYFGPGTRLTVT.